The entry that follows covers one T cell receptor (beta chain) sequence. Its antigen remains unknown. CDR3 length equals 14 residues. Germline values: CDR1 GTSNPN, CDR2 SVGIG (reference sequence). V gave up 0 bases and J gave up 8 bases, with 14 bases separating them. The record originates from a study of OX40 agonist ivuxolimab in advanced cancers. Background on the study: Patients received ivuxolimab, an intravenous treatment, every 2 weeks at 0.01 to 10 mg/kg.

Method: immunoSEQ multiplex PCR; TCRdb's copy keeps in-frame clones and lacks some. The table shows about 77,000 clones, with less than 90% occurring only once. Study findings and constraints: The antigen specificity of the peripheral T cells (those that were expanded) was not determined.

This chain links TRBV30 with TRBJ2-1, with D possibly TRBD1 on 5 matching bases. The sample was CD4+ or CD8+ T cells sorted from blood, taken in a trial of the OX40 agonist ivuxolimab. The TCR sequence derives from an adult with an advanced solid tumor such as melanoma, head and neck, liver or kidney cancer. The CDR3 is CAWSVRQGWDEQFF. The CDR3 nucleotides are TGTGCCTGGAGTGTAAGGCAGGGTTGGGATGAGCAGTTCTTC.